One and the same sample provided the 29 T cell receptor beta chains below, sequenced in a study of identical twins. From the 5' RACE reads, TCRdb called clonotypes with MiXCR, one entry per CDR3 protein. The sample records about 700,000 distinct CDR3 sequences, 8.5% to 9.5% being singletons. This same sample was also taken into another study, of yellow fever vaccine responses in identical twins.

Sequencing input: PBMCs. These receptors were taken from a woman younger than 30 in good health.

This clonotype was seen a few times. The chain couples TRBV7-6 to TRBJ2-2; 7 bases fit TRBD2. CDR3 size: 17 residues. Trimming took 1 base from V and 0 from J; bases not matched to a gene: 5. In germline, CDR1 is SGHVS, CDR2 FNYEAQ. This CDR3 is CASSLVPSGANTGELFF. The CDR3 region has the DNA TGTGCCAGCAGCTTAGTTCCGAGCGGGGCGAACACCGGGGAGCTGTTTTTT.

The V gene is TRBV2, the J gene TRBJ2-5, with D tentatively TRBD2 (6 bases). There are 14 residues in the CDR3. V dropped 6 bases and J dropped 1 base, with 12 bases sitting between them. The germline V gene encodes CDR1 SNHLY and CDR2 FYNNEI. The CDR3 loop reads CASRGGKFQETQYF. Written as DNA, the CDR3 is TGTGCCAGCAGGGGGGGAAAATTCCAAGAGACCCAGTACTTC. Variable domain in full (rest from reference TRBV2 and TRBJ2-5): EPEVTQTPSHQVTQMGQEVILRCVPISNHLYFYWYRQILGQKVEFLVSFYNNEISEKSEIFDDQFSVERPDGSNFTLKIRSTKLEDSAMYFCASRGGKFQETQYFGPGTRLLVL.

This clonotype was observed a handful of times. V and J are TRBV4-3 and TRBJ2-7; either TRBD1 or TRBD2 may supply D (5 bases each). This CDR3 has 17 residues. Trimming left V 0 bases short and J 2 bases short, with 17 bases between. In germline, CDR1 is LGHNA, CDR2 YSLEER. CDR3 DNA: TGCGCCAGCAGCCAAGACCCCTCCGGGACGGCAACCTACGAGCAGTACTTC. Protein sequence: CASSQDPSGTATYEQYF.

This clonotype was seen at least ten times. V is TRBV28 and J is TRBJ2-7, with TRBD1 matching over 9 bases. This CDR3 spans 16 amino acids. Germline V gene lookup returns CDR1 MDHEN and CDR2 SYDVKM. With 1 base clipped from V and 3 bases from J, the junction kept 7 bases outside the gene matches. CDR3 sequence (DNA): TGTGCCAGCAGTTTATTGGGACAGGGATCAATCTACGAGCAGTACTTC. It is translated as CASSLLGQGSIYEQYF.

This chain uses TRBV7-8 with TRBJ2-5; D perhaps matches TRBD2 (6 bases). V was clipped by 5 bases and J by 5 bases, with 21 bases between them. Germline loops: CDR1 SGHVS, CDR2 FQNEAQ. The CDR3 covers 16 residues. The CDR3: CASSLYPRGMRETQYF. DNA for the CDR3: TGTGCCAGCAGCCTCTATCCCCGCGGGATGAGGGAGACCCAGTACTTC.

Regarding this clonotype: One junction end disagrees with the germline gene, perhaps due to a read error. This chain joins TRBV7-8 and TRBJ1-1; D is perhaps TRBD1 (5 bases). CDR1 is SGHVS and CDR2 is FQNEAQ in the germline V gene. The CDR3 extends over 16 amino acids. The CDR3 is CACSLRVRQGNTEAFF. CDR3 DNA: TGTGCCTGCAGCTTAAGAGTGAGGCAGGGGAACACTGAAGCTTTCTTT.

This clonotype turned up a few times. The chain has TRBV20-1 and TRBJ2-7; the D gene is possibly TRBD1 (6 bases). CDR3 length equals 15 residues. V gave up 3 bases and J gave up 5 bases, with 20 bases separating them. The V gene's germline CDR1 is DFQATT and CDR2 SNEGSKA (reference sequence). CDR3 protein: CSARSSGDLRHEQYF. DNA of the CDR3: TGCAGTGCTAGGAGCTCAGGGGATTTACGCCACGAGCAGTACTTC.

This clonotype was detected a few times. The rearrangement links TRBV3-1 to TRBJ2-5; maybe TRBD1 (6 bases). The CDR3 sequence is 17 residues long. Germline assignment: CDR1 LGHDT and CDR2 YNNKEL (reference sequence). The ends were cut back, 0 bases at V and 3 bases at J, with 17 bases in the middle. The CDR3 protein is CASSQDPPQGWEETQYF. CDR3 nucleotide sequence: TGTGCCAGCAGCCAAGATCCCCCCCAGGGGTGGGAAGAGACCCAGTACTTC.

This clonotype came up a few times. The chain employs TRBV14 and TRBJ2-7; D may be TRBD2 (5 bases). Per the germline V gene, CDR1 is SGHDN and CDR2 is FVKESK. The germline V and J ends were trimmed by 0 bases and 6 bases, with 12 bases remaining between them. The length of the CDR3 is 14 residues. For the CDR3, the DNA is TGTGCCAGCAGCCAAGACGGGCGGAGCGGCGAGCAGTACTTC. Translated: CASSQDGRSGEQYF.

The chain recombines TRBV29-1 with TRBJ2-3, with TRBD2 identical over 11 bases. This CDR3 is 15 amino acids long. V gave up 7 bases and J gave up 0 bases; unmatched junction bases: 6. The germline gives CDR1 SQVTM, CDR2 ANQGSEA. The CDR3 region has the DNA TGCAGCGCGGGGGGGACTAGCGGCAGCACAGATACGCAGTATTTT. Encoded protein: CSAGGTSGSTDTQYF.

This clonotype occurred a few times. This chain uses TRBV20-1 with TRBJ2-7; 7 bases match TRBD1. J lost 5 bases, V lost 0 bases, and 10 bases had no gene match. Per the germline V gene, CDR1 is DFQATT and CDR2 is SNEGSKA (reference sequence). The CDR3 totals 15 residues. For the CDR3, the DNA is TGCAGTGCTAGAGATCGGAGACAGGGTTCGAACGAGCAGTACTTC. It codes for CSARDRRQGSNEQYF.

The chain uses TRBV15 and TRBJ2-7; 10 bases match TRBD1. The CDR3 totals 17 residues. Looked up from germline, CDR1 is LNHNV and CDR2 is YYDKDF (reference sequence). Trimming took 0 bases from V and 6 from J; bases not matched to a gene: 11. DNA for the CDR3: TGTGCCACCAGCAGAGAACTGCTGGGACAGGGGATGGGCGAGCAGTACTTC. It translates to CATSRELLGQGMGEQYF. Full variable domain (outside the CDR3, taken from reference TRBV15 and TRBJ2-7): DAMVIQNPRYQVTQFGKPVTLSCSQTLNHNVMYWYQQKSSQAPKLLFHYYDKDFNNEADTPDNFQSRRPNTSFCFLDIRSPGLGDTAMYLCATSRELLGQGMGEQYFGPGTRLTVT.

This clonotype was counted ten times or more. The CDR3 region is CASSLEHGNIQYF. CDR3 nucleotide sequence: TGTGCCAGCAGCTTAGAACACGGAAACATTCAGTACTTC. The J gene is TRBJ2-4, the V gene TRBV13; D remains ambiguous. Trimming left V 1 base short and J 6 bases short, with 7 bases between. The CDR3 covers 13 residues. Germline V gene data show CDR1 as PRHDT and CDR2 as FYEKMQ (reference sequence).

This clonotype was counted ten times or more. The chain is built from TRBV7-6 and TRBJ1-6; maybe TRBD1 (5 bases). Trimming removed 4 bases from V and 9 bases from J, with 10 bases in between. Germline V lookup: CDR1 SGHVS, CDR2 FNYEAQ. There are 13 residues in the CDR3. CDR3 residues: CASSSLGGSPLHF. CDR3 nucleotide sequence: TGTGCCAGCAGCTCCCTTGGGGGTTCACCCCTCCACTTT.

The chain links TRBV28 to TRBJ1-1, with a tentative D call TRBD1 (6 bases). Per the germline V gene, CDR1 is MDHEN and CDR2 is SYDVKM. The CDR3 extends over 13 amino acids. Between the trimmed V and J ends, which lost 7 bases and 3 bases, there was a span of 12 bases. CDR3: CASTRGRDTEAFF. CDR3 in DNA: TGTGCCAGCACCAGGGGAAGGGACACTGAAGCTTTCTTT.

In the case of this clonotype: One base away lies a much larger clone, so this may be a sequencing read error. This sequence joins TRBV29-1 and TRBJ2-7, with D possibly being TRBD1 or TRBD2 (5 bases each). V gave up 4 bases and J gave up 3 bases, with 7 bases separating them. The CDR3 length is 11 residues. From germline, CDR1 is SQVTM and CDR2 ANQGSEA. The CDR3 region is CSVGGDYEQYF. CDR3 in DNA: TGCAGCGTTGGAGGGGACTACGAGCAGTACTTC.

The gene calls are TRBV6-5 and TRBJ2-7; 11 bases map to TRBD2. V lost 4 bases, J lost 8 bases, and 16 bases stayed unmatched. The CDR3 length is 17 residues. Germline V lookup: CDR1 MNHEY, CDR2 SVGAGI. CDR3 sequence (DNA): TGTGCCAGCAGTTCCGCCAAAACTAGCGGGAGCCCCTCCAAGCAGTACTTC. Its translation: CASSSAKTSGSPSKQYF.

The chain combines TRBV10-2 with TRBJ2-5, with D possibly being TRBD2 (5 bases). This CDR3 has 14 residues. Germline V gives CDR1 WSHSY, CDR2 SAAADI. The V end lost 2 bases, the J end lost 3 bases, and 10 bases lay between the germline ends. In nucleotides, the CDR3 is TGCGCCAGCAGTGAGATCAGCGGAGAAGAGACCCAGTACTTC. Encoded protein: CASSEISGEETQYF.

The chain is built from TRBV5-1 and TRBJ2-5; 7 bases line up with TRBD1. V lost 4 bases and J lost 6; bases outside the gene matches: 15. From germline, CDR1 is SGHRS and CDR2 YFSETQ. The CDR3 sequence is 16 residues long. The CDR3 reads CASSGTGQVPFQTQYF. CDR3 DNA sequence: TGCGCCAGCAGCGGGACCGGACAGGTCCCCTTTCAGACCCAGTACTTC.

This clonotype occurred a few times. This chain connects TRBV6-1 to TRBJ2-7; TRBD2 is a possible D gene (5 bases). V lost 4 bases, J lost 5 bases, and 18 bases lay in between. The length of the CDR3 is 15 residues. Germline V gives CDR1 MNHNS, CDR2 SASEGT. CDR3 sequence reads: CASSAPGSLRNEQYF. In DNA, the CDR3 is TGTGCCAGCAGTGCACCGGGGAGCCTTCGGAACGAGCAGTACTTC.

This clonotype was recorded at least ten times. The V call is TRBV4-2, the J call TRBJ2-5, with D perhaps TRBD1 (5 bases). The CDR3 consists of 13 residues. Deletions cut 1 base from V and 3 bases from J, with 6 bases between. The V gene's germline CDR1 is LGHNA and CDR2 YNFKEQ. In DNA form, the CDR3 reads TGTGCCAGCAGCCAAGTCAGGGAAGAGACCCAGTACTTC. It specifies CASSQVREETQYF.

The CDR3 here is CASSQDLASGWGDTQYF. The CDR3 coding sequence is TGCGCCAGCAGCCAAGATCTGGCTAGCGGGTGGGGCGATACGCAGTATTTT. The rearrangement links TRBV4-3 to TRBJ2-3, with 8 positions matching TRBD2. V shed 0 bases and J 6 bases; nucleotides not matched to a gene: 11. There are 17 residues in the CDR3. Germline V gene sequence: CDR1 LGHNA, CDR2 YSLEER.

This clonotype has just a few counts. The chain is built from TRBV7-9 and TRBJ1-2; no clear D gene. Germline assignment: CDR1 SEHNR and CDR2 FQNEAQ (reference sequence). The CDR3 has 14 residues. The V end was cut by 5 bases, the J end by 8 bases, with 18 bases between. CDR3 region: CASSPVLDIWGYTF. Here the CDR3 DNA reads TGTGCCAGCAGCCCCGTCCTCGATATTTGGGGCTACACCTTC.

This clonotype turned up a few times. The chain links TRBV2 to TRBJ2-7; no clear D. In germline, CDR1 is SNHLY, CDR2 FYNNEI. The ends were cut back, 4 bases at V and 7 bases at J, with 8 bases in the middle. The CDR3 sequence is 11 residues long. CDR3 in amino acids: CASSAVSEQYF. CDR3 DNA sequence: TGTGCCAGCAGTGCAGTCTCGGAGCAGTACTTC.

This clonotype turned up a few times. The chain carries TRBV20-1 and TRBJ2-5; tentatively, D is TRBD1 (6 bases). Germline V gene lookup returns CDR1 DFQATT and CDR2 SNEGSKA (reference sequence). The germline V and J ends were trimmed by 4 bases and 7 bases, with 10 bases remaining between them. CDR3 length: 11 amino acids. CDR3 bases: TGCAGTGCTACACAGGGTTCGACCCAGTACTTC. Translation gives CSATQGSTQYF.

This clonotype was seen repeatedly, ten times or more. This chain joins TRBV12-3 or TRBV12-4 and TRBJ1-3, with D hard to call. The CDR3 loop spans 12 amino acids. Trimming stripped 6 bases from V and 4 bases from J, with 7 bases between. The CDR3 coding sequence is TGTGCCAGCAGCCTAATGGGAAACACCATATATTTT. It is translated as CASSLMGNTIYF.

This clonotype showed up many times. V usage is TRBV9 and J usage is TRBJ2-3; no definite D call. The CDR3 has 16 residues. V was trimmed by 1 base and J by 0 bases, leaving 12 bases between them. Germline CDR1 and CDR2: SGDLS and YYNGEE. As DNA, the CDR3 is TGTGCCAGCAGCGTAACTGCAGCCACTAGCACAGATACGCAGTATTTT. Translation gives CASSVTAATSTDTQYF.

This clonotype was recorded a few times. The V and J genes are TRBV10-3 and TRBJ2-1; 15 nucleotides line up with TRBD2. The CDR3 runs 18 residues. V shed 6 bases, J shed 0 bases, and the junction held 6 bases outside the gene matches. Germline V lookup: CDR1 ENHRY, CDR2 SYGVKD. The CDR3 DNA reads as TGTGCCATCAGCACAGGGACTAGCGGGGGGAGCTCCTACAATGAGCAGTTCTTC. Its translation: CAISTGTSGGSSYNEQFF.

The genes are TRBV12-3 or TRBV12-4 and TRBJ1-5; 8 nucleotides align to TRBD1. The V gene end was trimmed by 6 bases and the J gene end by 7 bases; junction bases not matched to a gene: 8. The CDR3 has 14 residues. The DNA for the CDR3 is TGTGCCAGCAGCAGTGGACAGGGTGTCCAGCCCCAGCATTTT. Amino acid sequence: CASSSGQGVQPQHF.